This T cell receptor beta chain was documented in a study of T cells in Graves' hyperthyroidism and ophthalmopathy. Researchers amplified the TCR beta CDR3 regions from RNA transcripts. The HTBI primer set drove a first-round RT-PCR of the TCR CDR3. TCRdb re-called the multiplex PCR reads through MiXCR, storing one row per CDR3 protein. The sample has 250,000 to 350,000 distinct CDR3 sequences, 17% seen once. The V end was cut by 8 bases, the J end by 4 bases, with 15 bases between. This CDR3 region has 14 residues. Germline CDR1 is SNHLY and CDR2 is FYNNEI. This clonotype occurred many times. This TCR came from a woman in her fifties or sixties with Graves' ophthalmopathy. The chain is built from TRBV2 and TRBJ2-1; no reliable D call. Sequencing was performed on blood. This chain's CDR3 is CASEETLAYNEQFF. For the CDR3, the DNA is TGTGCCAGCGAAGAAACATTGGCATACAATGAGCAGTTCTTC.